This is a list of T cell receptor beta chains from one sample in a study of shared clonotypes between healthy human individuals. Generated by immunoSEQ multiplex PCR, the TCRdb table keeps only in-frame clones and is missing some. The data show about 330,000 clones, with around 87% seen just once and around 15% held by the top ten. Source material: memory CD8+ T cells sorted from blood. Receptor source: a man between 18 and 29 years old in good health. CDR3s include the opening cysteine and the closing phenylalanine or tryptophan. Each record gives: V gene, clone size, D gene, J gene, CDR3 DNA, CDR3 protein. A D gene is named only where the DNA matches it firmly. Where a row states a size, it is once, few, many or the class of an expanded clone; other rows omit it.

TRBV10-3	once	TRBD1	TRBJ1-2	TGTGCCATCAGTGAGCCCCGGGACAGGGGCCCGCGCACCTTC	CAISEPRDRGPRTF
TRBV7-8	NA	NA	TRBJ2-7	TGTGCCAGCAGCTTACCTAAGGGCGAGCAGTACTTC	CASSLPKGEQYF
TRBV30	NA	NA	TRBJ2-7	TGTGCCTGGGGGGAGGGGGCATCCTACGAGCAGTACTTC	CAWGEGASYEQYF
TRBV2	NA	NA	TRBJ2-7	TGTGCCAGCATAGCGGACTACGAGCAGTACTTC	CASIADYEQYF
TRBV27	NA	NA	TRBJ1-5	TGTGCCAGCAGGCTTGGACAAAGCAATCAGCCCCAGCATTTT	CASRLGQSNQPQHF
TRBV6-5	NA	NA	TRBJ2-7	TGTGCCAGCAGGACGGGGGGCGCCCTCTACGAGCAGTACTTC	CASRTGGALYEQYF
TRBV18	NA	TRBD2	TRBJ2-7	TGTGCCAGCTCGGGGGGGAGGTCAGGTCACGAGCAGTACTTC	CASSGGRSGHEQYF
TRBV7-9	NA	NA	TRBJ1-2	TGTGCCAGCAGCTTGAACCAAATCTATGGCTACACCTTC	CASSLNQIYGYTF
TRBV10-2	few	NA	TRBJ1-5	TGCGCCAGCAGTGATGTGGACAGCAATCAGCCCCAGCATTTT	CASSDVDSNQPQHF
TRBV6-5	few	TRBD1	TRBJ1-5	TGTGCCAGCAGCTGGACAGGGAATCAGCCCCAGCATTTT	CASSWTGNQPQHF
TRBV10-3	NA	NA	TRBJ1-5	TGTGCCATCAGTGAGTACAGCTCGGTTCAGCCCCAGCATTTT	CAISEYSSVQPQHF
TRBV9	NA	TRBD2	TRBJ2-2	TGTGCCAGCAGCGTAGGGCTCCGACTAGCGGGGGAGTTCGCGAACACCGGGGAGCTGTTTTTT	CASSVGLRLAGEFANTGELFF
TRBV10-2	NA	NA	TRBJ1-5	TGCGCCAGCAGTGAGTCCTGGCTAGCAATAGCCCAGCATTTT	CASSESWLAIAQHF
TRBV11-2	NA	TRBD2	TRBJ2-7	TGTGCCAGCAGCTTAGTTCTAGCGGGGGGCGACTACGAGCAGTACTTC	CASSLVLAGGDYEQYF
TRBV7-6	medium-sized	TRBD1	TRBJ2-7	TGTGCCAGCAGCTGGGGACAGGACGAGCAGTACTTC	CASSWGQDEQYF
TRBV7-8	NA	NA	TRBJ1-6	TGTGCCAGCAGCCCCTCGGGAGGGGCCTATAATTCACCCCTCCACTTT	CASSPSGGAYNSPLHF
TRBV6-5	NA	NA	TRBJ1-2	TGTGCCAGCAGTTATCTTCGGGGCTGGGACTATGGCTACACCTTC	CASSYLRGWDYGYTF
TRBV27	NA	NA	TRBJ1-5	TGTGCCAGCGCGATGCAGGGGCCCAATCAGCCCCAGCATTTT	CASAMQGPNQPQHF
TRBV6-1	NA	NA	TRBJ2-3	TGTGCCAGCAGGAACAACAGGAGAGATACGCAGTATTTT	CASRNNRRDTQYF
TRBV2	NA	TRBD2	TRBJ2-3	TGTGCCAGCAGTGACTTCGGACTAGCGGGAGTAGGTGTAGATACGCAGTATTTT	CASSDFGLAGVGVDTQYF
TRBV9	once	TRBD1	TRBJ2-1	TGTGCCAGCAGCACTCCGGACAGGATCAATGAGCAGTTCTTC	CASSTPDRINEQFF